The 21 T cell receptor beta chains below all came from one sample that was sequenced in a study of cytomegalovirus exposure and HLA in healthy donors. The PCR employed 60 Vbeta primers together with 13 Jbeta primers. Only in-frame clones appear in the TCRdb table, and some are missing; sequencing was by immunoSEQ multiplex PCR. Of around 200,000 clones in the sample, about four fifths were seen once. Sequences were obtained from PBMCs. The source of these receptors is a woman aged 50 to 60 in good health and CMV-seropositive.

The chain carries TRBV7-9 and TRBJ1-2; D call uncertain. This CDR3 has 11 amino acids. CDR1 SEHNR and CDR2 FQNEAQ come from the germline V gene (reference sequence). V lost 5 bases to trimming and J lost 4 bases, with 5 bases between them. The CDR3 DNA reads TGTGCCAGCAGCGAGGGCTATGGCTACACCTTC. Translated, it gives CASSEGYGYTF.

This clone is a singleton in its sample. The rearrangement joins TRBV2 to TRBJ1-1, with D tentatively TRBD1 (6 bases). Germline assignment: CDR1 SNHLY and CDR2 FYNNEI. This CDR3 region has 12 residues. V was trimmed by 8 bases and J by 1 base, leaving 8 bases between them. CDR3 nucleotides: TGTGCCAGCGGACAGACGAACACTGAAGCTTTCTTT. Its translation is CASGQTNTEAFF.

The chain uses TRBV5-4 and TRBJ2-5; the match to TRBD2 covers 7 bases. The CDR3 is 17 amino acids. CDR1 and CDR2 (germline): SGHNT, YYREEE (reference sequence). The trim removed 0 bases at V and 3 bases at J, leaving 11 bases unmatched. CDR3 sequence reads: CASSLGGGSPEEETQYF. CDR3 DNA: TGTGCCAGCAGCTTGGGGGGGGGATCCCCAGAAGAAGAGACCCAGTACTTC. The full variable domain, its missing parts supplied by reference TRBV5-4 and TRBJ2-5, is ETGVTQSPTHLIKTRGQQVTLRCSSQSGHNTVSWYQQALGQGPQFIFQYYREEENGRGNFPPRFSGLQFPNYSSELNVNALELDDSALYLCASSLGGGSPEEETQYFGPGTRLLVL.

The V gene is TRBV30, the J gene TRBJ1-5; TRBD1 matches at 9 bases. J gave up 1 base and V 7 bases, and 2 bases lay outside the gene matches. Germline assignment: CDR1 GTSNPN and CDR2 SVGIG (reference sequence). The length of the CDR3 is 13 residues. CDR3 bases: TGTGCCTTCGGACAGGGGAGCAATCAGCCCCAGCATTTT. Translated: CAFGQGSNQPQHF.

This chain connects TRBV11-3 to TRBJ1-5; 7 bases line up with TRBD1. CDR1 is SGHNT and CDR2 is YENEEA in the germline V gene. The CDR3 is 20 amino acids. Trimming took 3 bases from V and 4 from J; bases not matched to a gene: 21. CDR3 nucleotides: TGTGCCAGCAGCTTTCCCGACAGGGTGGGGGTTAGGCGTGATAATCAGCCCCAGCATTTT. Protein: CASSFPDRVGVRRDNQPQHF.

The chain recombines TRBV15 with TRBJ2-2; 7 nucleotides agree with TRBD2. The CDR3 is 16 residues long. With V trimmed by 5 bases and J by 7 bases, 13 bases remained unmatched. CDR1 is LNHNV, CDR2 YYDKDF, per germline (reference sequence). As DNA, the CDR3 is TGTGCCACCAGCGGCCGCCAGACTAGCTACGGCGGGGAGCTGTTTTTT. This translates into CATSGRQTSYGGELFF.

The genes are TRBV7-8 and TRBJ2-7; D gene unclear. The CDR3 contains 15 residues. In germline, CDR1 is SGHVS, CDR2 FQNEAQ. Between the trimmed V and J ends, which lost 5 bases and 3 bases, there was a span of 17 bases. Here the CDR3 reads CASSPRETLYYEQYF. The CDR3 coding sequence is TGTGCCAGCAGCCCCCGAGAGACTTTATACTACGAGCAGTACTTC. Combining the CDR3 with reference TRBV7-8 and TRBJ2-7 gives the whole variable domain GAGVSQSPRYKVAKRGQDVALRCDPISGHVSLFWYQQALGQGPEFLTYFQNEAQLDKSGLPSDRFFAERPEGSVSTLKIQRTQQEDSAVYLCASSPRETLYYEQYFGPGTRLTVT.

This clone occurred a few times. V gene TRBV9 combines with J gene TRBJ2-5; 9 positions match TRBD2. V dropped 0 bases and J dropped 1; count of bases not matched to a gene: 4. Germline V lookup: CDR1 SGDLS, CDR2 YYNGEE. The CDR3 spans 16 residues. The CDR3 DNA sequence: TGTGCCAGCAGCGTAGTGGGTAGCGGGGGCCAAGAGACCCAGTACTTC. As protein: CASSVVGSGGQETQYF. The whole variable domain, filled in from reference TRBV9 and TRBJ2-5, reads DSGVTQTPKHLITATGQRVTLRCSPRSGDLSVYWYQQSLDQGLQFLIQYYNGEERAKGNILERFSAQQFPDLHSELNLSSLELGDSALYFCASSVVGSGGQETQYFGPGTRLLVL.

This rearrangement joins TRBV28 to TRBJ2-7; 7 nucleotides align to TRBD1. Germline CDR1 is MDHEN and CDR2 is SYDVKM. CDR3 length: 14 amino acids. V lost 5 bases to trimming and J lost 8 bases; unmatched junction nucleotides: 12. The CDR3: CASSPPTGFTKQYF. The CDR3, as DNA: TGTGCCAGCAGTCCCCCGACAGGGTTTACCAAGCAGTACTTC.

The rearrangement uses TRBV18 and TRBJ2-2; TRBD2 is a possible D gene (5 bases). Trimming stripped 2 bases from V and 4 bases from J, with 14 bases between. This CDR3 is 16 amino acids long. Germline CDR1 reads KGHSH; CDR2 reads LQKENI. As DNA, the CDR3 is TGTGCCAGCTCACCAAGTAGTGGAGGCCTCACCGGGGAGCTGTTTTTT. It specifies CASSPSSGGLTGELFF.

The rearrangement links TRBV13 to TRBJ2-1, with 7 bases lining up with TRBD2. The J segment lost 6 bases and the V segment lost 2 bases, leaving 7 bases of the junction unmatched. The germline gives CDR1 PRHDT, CDR2 FYEKMQ (reference sequence). CDR3 length: 15 amino acids. CDR3 protein: CASSLSRDYLNEQFF. The CDR3 DNA sequence: TGTGCCAGCAGCTTAAGTCGGGACTACCTCAATGAGCAGTTCTTC.

This clone was observed a handful of times. The rearrangement links TRBV6-5 to TRBJ1-1, with D possibly TRBD1 on 5 matching bases. Germline assignment: CDR1 MNHEY and CDR2 SVGAGI. This CDR3 is built from 14 residues. Deletions cut 5 bases from V and 5 bases from J, with 15 bases between. DNA of the CDR3: TGTGCCAGCAGTCCCGACAGTTTGAGGACTGAAGCTTTCTTT. Encoded protein: CASSPDSLRTEAFF.

The chain recombines TRBV6-8 with TRBJ2-3, with 11 bases matching TRBD2. CDR1 is MNHGY, CDR2 SAAAGT, per germline. This CDR3 has 20 residues. J lost 1 base, V lost 4 bases, and 16 bases had no gene match. The CDR3 loop is CASSWRGLAAWNPRTDTQYF. The CDR3 DNA reads TGTGCCAGCAGTTGGAGGGGACTAGCGGCCTGGAACCCGCGCACAGATACGCAGTATTTT.

This chain uses TRBV28 with TRBJ1-5, with a weak D call TRBD1 (5 bases). The CDR3 covers 15 residues. Trimming removed 5 bases from V and 2 bases from J, with 13 bases in between. In germline, CDR1 is MDHEN, CDR2 SYDVKM. Here the CDR3 DNA reads TGTGCCAGCAGTCTGGACATCTCGGGCAATCAGCCCCAGCATTTT. Its protein is CASSLDISGNQPQHF.

The V gene is TRBV6-5, the J gene TRBJ1-1; D not resolved. The CDR3 covers 15 residues. V was cut by 0 bases and J by 4 bases, with 12 bases left in between. Germline lookup yields CDR1 MNHEY and CDR2 SVGAGI. The CDR3 DNA is TGTGCCAGCAGTTACTCGTATAAAGGGAGCACTGAAGCTTTCTTT. Translated: CASSYSYKGSTEAFF.

The chain combines TRBV29-1 with TRBJ2-2, with 7 bases lining up with TRBD1. Trimming at V came to 6 bases and at J to 1 base, leaving 5 bases not matched to a gene. This CDR3 is built from 14 residues. The V gene's germline CDR1 is SQVTM and CDR2 ANQGSEA. The CDR3 reads CSVYRGQNTGELFF. As DNA, the CDR3 is TGCAGCGTCTACAGGGGCCAGAACACCGGGGAGCTGTTTTTT.

The chain couples TRBV29-1 to TRBJ2-3; 11 nucleotides align to TRBD2. V gave up 6 bases and J gave up 6 bases; unmatched junction bases: 8. The CDR3 is 14 residues long. Germline V gene lookup returns CDR1 SQVTM and CDR2 ANQGSEA. DNA of the CDR3: TGCAGCGTGGGGCTAGCGGGGGGAACCGATACGCAGTATTTT. As protein: CSVGLAGGTDTQYF.

The CDR3 DNA reads TGTGCCAGCAGCTTACAGGAGAACACTGAAGCTTTCTTT. Translating it yields CASSLQENTEAFF. The V call is TRBV11-2, the J call TRBJ1-1; D gene uncertain. This CDR3 has 13 amino acids. Between the trimmed V and J ends, which lost 2 bases and 1 base, there was a span of 5 bases. Germline assignment: CDR1 SGHAT and CDR2 FQNNGV.

The gene calls are TRBV10-3 and TRBJ2-2; 13 bases map to TRBD2. CDR1 is ENHRY and CDR2 is SYGVKD in the germline V gene. After removal of 6 bases from V and 4 bases from J, the junction contained 8 bases not matched to a gene. CDR3 length equals 17 residues. This CDR3 reads CAIRPTSGGAITGELFF. The CDR3 DNA reads as TGTGCCATCAGACCCACTAGCGGGGGGGCGATCACCGGGGAGCTGTTTTTT.

The chain is built from TRBV4-1 and TRBJ1-2; no clear D gene. This CDR3 region has 14 residues. V lost 4 bases and J lost 2, with 11 bases in between. Germline V gene sequence: CDR1 MGHRA, CDR2 YSYEKL. CDR3 sequence: CASSPRVNNYGYTF. The CDR3 DNA sequence: TGCGCCAGCAGCCCCCGGGTGAACAACTATGGCTACACCTTC.

The chain carries TRBV6-5 and TRBJ1-1; TRBD1 aligns across 7 bases. The CDR3 is 11 residues long. Germline V gene sequence: CDR1 MNHEY, CDR2 SVGAGI. V shed 7 bases, J shed 8 bases, and the junction held 4 bases outside the gene matches. CDR3 in DNA: TGTGCCAGCAATCAGGGGGTCGAAGCTTTCTTT. Amino acid sequence: CASNQGVEAFF.